The clone carrying this T cell receptor (beta chain) was detected only a few times. This entry belongs to a study of cytomegalovirus exposure and HLA in healthy donors. Trimming took off 7 bases at V and 2 bases at J, with 12 bases between the two ends. Per the germline V gene, CDR1 is LNHDA and CDR2 is SQIVND (reference sequence). CDR3 length: 14 residues. PCR employed 60 Vbeta and 13 Jbeta primers. Only in-frame clones appear in the TCRdb table, and some are missing; sequencing was by immunoSEQ multiplex PCR. The repertoire holds approximately 200,000 clones, with about four fifths as singletons. This clonotype originated in a woman in her 30s in good health and CMV-seropositive. The genes are TRBV19 and TRBJ1-5; D is unclear. The sequenced sample was PBMCs. This CDR3 reads CASMTPWGNQPQHF. CDR3 coding DNA: TGTGCCAGTATGACACCCTGGGGCAATCAGCCCCAGCATTTT.